The sequence of this T cell receptor (beta chain) was determined in a study of blood T cell repertoires in COVID-19. Germline loops: CDR1 MGHRA, CDR2 YSYEKL. The V gene lost 3 bases and the J gene lost 8 bases, with 16 bases spanning the gap. CDR3 length equals 14 residues. Profiling relied on immunoSEQ multiplex PCR, and the TCRdb table lists in-frame clones only, not all of them. The data hold some 200,000 clones, with about 81% observed a single time. Sequencing input: peripheral blood. The rearrangement links TRBV4-1 to TRBJ1-2, with D unresolved. This clonotype was obtained from a man under 40 with active or convalescent COVID-19. CDR3 sequence: CASSHPGPIYGYTF. CDR3 nucleotides: TGCGCCAGCAGCCACCCCGGTCCGATCTACGGCTACACCTTC.